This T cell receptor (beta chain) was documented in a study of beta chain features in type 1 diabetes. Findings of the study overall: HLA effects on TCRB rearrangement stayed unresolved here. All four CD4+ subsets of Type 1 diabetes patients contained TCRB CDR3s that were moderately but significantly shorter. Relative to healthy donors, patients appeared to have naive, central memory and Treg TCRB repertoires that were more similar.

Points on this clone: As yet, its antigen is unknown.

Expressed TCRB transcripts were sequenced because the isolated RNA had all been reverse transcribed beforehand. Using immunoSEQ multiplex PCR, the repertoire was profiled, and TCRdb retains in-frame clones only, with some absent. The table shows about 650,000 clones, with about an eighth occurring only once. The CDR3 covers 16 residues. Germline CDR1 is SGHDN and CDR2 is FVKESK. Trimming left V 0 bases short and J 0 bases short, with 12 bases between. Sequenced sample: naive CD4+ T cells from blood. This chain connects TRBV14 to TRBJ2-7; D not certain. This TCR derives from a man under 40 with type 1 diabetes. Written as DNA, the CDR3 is TGTGCCAGCAGCCAAGAATCGACCCTTCGCTCCTACGAGCAGTACTTC. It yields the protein CASSQESTLRSYEQYF.